The rows below give T cell receptor beta chains drawn from one sample of a study of cytomegalovirus exposure and HLA in healthy donors. TCRdb keeps only in-frame clones here, not all; method: immunoSEQ multiplex PCR. Among roughly 170,000 clones listed, roughly 75% were seen once. The sequenced sample was PBMCs. The receptors come from a female donor in good health and CMV-seronegative. The conserved cysteine and the conserved F or W are not part of the CDR3 here. Part of the rows lack a size; the others show once, few, many or a class for expanded clones.

v_call	clone_size	j_call	cdr3_aa
TRBV9	.	TRBJ1-5	ASSGLLNQPQH
TRBV6-5	.	TRBJ1-2	ASTPYPRGTYGYT
TRBV4-3	.	TRBJ2-7	ASSQKPGQGDYEQY
TRBV27	.	TRBJ2-7	ASTPYGNRGYEQY
TRBV27	.	TRBJ2-5	ATRTGGETQY
TRBV4-3	.	TRBJ2-3	ASSQDGTGTDTQY
TRBV7-2	.	TRBJ2-5	ASSLTGTQY
TRBV29-1	.	TRBJ2-5	SVEGRLRGETQY
TRBV11-2	once	TRBJ2-7	ASSLGTGAYEQY
TRBV6-5	.	TRBJ1-4	ASSGQRGEKLF
TRBV9	.	TRBJ2-5	ASSVAGLTKTQY
TRBV29-1	.	TRBJ1-1	SAYEGTGSEAF
TRBV5-8	.	TRBJ2-5	ASSLGGFQETQY
TRBV9	few	TRBJ2-5	ASSVAWEGETQY
TRBV5-1	.	TRBJ2-1	ASSLGLADNEQF
TRBV7-2	.	TRBJ2-7	ASSFGTSGSTYEQY
TRBV7-6	once	TRBJ2-2	ASSLGQLSTGELF
TRBV9	.	TRBJ2-1	ASSLRQDEQF
TRBV30	.	TRBJ2-3	AWGLAGGLTDTQY
TRBV25-1	once	TRBJ2-7	ASSDTRQVYEQY
TRBV4-3	.	TRBJ1-1	ASSHRGAGNTEAF
TRBV4-3	.	TRBJ2-1	ASSQVQGSNEQF